A single sample gave rise to the 21 T cell receptor beta chains below, sequenced in a study of cytomegalovirus exposure and HLA in healthy donors. The PCR made use of 60 Vbeta and 13 Jbeta primers. Profiled with immunoSEQ multiplex PCR; TCRdb holds only in-frame clones, not every one. Here the sample spans 200,000 to 250,000 clones, 80% to 85% being singletons. Sequencing used PBMCs. All receptors come from a woman in her sixties or seventies in good health and CMV-seropositive.

The rearrangement links TRBV18 to TRBJ1-5; D gene ambiguous. V lost 3 bases and J lost 0, with 9 bases in between. Looked up from germline, CDR1 is KGHSH and CDR2 is LQKENI. CDR3 size: 15 residues. CDR3 protein: CASSPNLNSNQPQHF. As DNA, the CDR3 is TGTGCCAGCTCACCTAATTTAAATAGCAATCAGCCCCAGCATTTT.

The V and J genes are TRBV5-1 and TRBJ2-2; 8 positions match TRBD1. The germline gives CDR1 SGHRS, CDR2 YFSETQ. The CDR3 is made up of 16 amino acids. Trimming cost V 4 bases and J 2 bases; bases outside gene matches: 7. CDR3 sequence (DNA): TGCGCCAGCAGCCGATCCGGGACAGGTAACACCGGGGAGCTGTTTTTT. Protein product: CASSRSGTGNTGELFF.

The DNA of the CDR3 is TGTGCCAGCAGCCTGAGTGGGGGGGGGCGAGAGCAGTACTTC. Protein product: CASSLSGGGREQYF. This chain links TRBV28 with TRBJ2-7, with a possible D match to TRBD2 (7 bases). The germline CDR1 and CDR2 sequences are MDHEN and SYDVKM. The CDR3 length is 14 residues. V lost 6 bases to trimming and J lost 7 bases, with 19 bases between them.

V is TRBV11-3 and J is TRBJ1-1; a possible D gene is TRBD1 (6 bases). Germline CDR1 and CDR2: SGHNT and YENEEA. Trimming stripped 2 bases from V and 1 base from J, with 17 bases between. The CDR3 has 17 amino acids. CDR3 amino acids: CASSLFRDRTPNTEAFF. The CDR3 DNA is TGTGCCAGCAGCTTATTCCGTGACAGGACCCCGAACACTGAAGCTTTCTTT. The full variable domain, its missing parts supplied by reference TRBV11-3 and TRBJ1-1, is EAGVVQSPRYKIIEKKQPVAFWCNPISGHNTLYWYLQNLGQGPELLIRYENEEAVDDSQLPKDRFSAERLKGVDSTLKIQPAELGDSAVYLCASSLFRDRTPNTEAFFGQGTRLTVV.

This chain joins TRBV9 and TRBJ1-2, with D possibly matching TRBD1 (6 bases). Germline CDR1 reads SGDLS; CDR2 reads YYNGEE. Trimming removed 3 bases at V and 4 bases at J, with 13 bases between. CDR3 length: 14 amino acids. In DNA, the CDR3 is TGTGCCAGCAGCGGGGGACACGCTCTCTATGGCTACACCTTC. It specifies CASSGGHALYGYTF.

V is TRBV6-6 and J is TRBJ2-7; tentatively, D is TRBD1 (6 bases). This CDR3 contains 15 residues. V gave up 6 bases and J gave up 2 bases, with 17 bases separating them. The germline CDR1 and CDR2 sequences are MNHNY and SVGAGI (reference sequence). The CDR3 here is CASSLHRDKTYEQYF. In nucleotides, the CDR3 is TGTGCCAGCAGCCTTCACCGGGACAAGACCTACGAGCAGTACTTC.

V usage is TRBV18 and J usage is TRBJ2-5; TRBD1 matches 8 bases. V lost 2 bases to trimming and J lost 7 bases; unmatched junction nucleotides: 6. CDR1 and CDR2 (germline): KGHSH, LQKENI. The CDR3 runs to 14 residues. CDR3 protein: CASSPDRGSGTQYF. The CDR3 nucleotides are TGTGCCAGCTCACCAGACAGGGGTTCTGGGACCCAGTACTTC.

The chain's CDR3 is CSARGGDSSNTEAFF. The CDR3 DNA sequence: TGCAGCGCCCGAGGCGGGGACAGCTCGAACACTGAAGCTTTCTTT. This chain joins TRBV29-1 and TRBJ1-1; the match to TRBD1 covers 7 bases. The trim removed 7 bases at V and 1 base at J, leaving 12 bases unmatched. This CDR3 has 15 residues. Germline lookup yields CDR1 SQVTM and CDR2 ANQGSEA.

The chain is built from TRBV27 and TRBJ2-1, with 9 nucleotides matching TRBD2. J was trimmed by 7 bases and V by 0 bases; bases with no gene match: 10. In germline, CDR1 is MNHEY, CDR2 SMNVEV (reference sequence). The CDR3 is made up of 17 amino acids. The CDR3 nucleotides read TGTGCCAGCAGTTTATCGGTCGCGGGAGGGCCGGGAAATGAGCAGTTCTTC. This sequence encodes CASSLSVAGGPGNEQFF.

This CDR3 reads CASSRGYGSTEAFF. The DNA of the CDR3 is TGTGCCAGCAGCCGTGGGTACGGGAGCACTGAAGCTTTCTTT. The J gene is TRBJ1-1, the V gene TRBV9; the D is unclear. CDR3 length equals 14 residues. The germline V and J ends were trimmed by 4 bases and 4 bases, with 14 bases remaining between them. CDR1 and CDR2 (germline): SGDLS, YYNGEE.

The chain uses TRBV5-1 and TRBJ2-7; weak D call: TRBD2 (5 bases). Looked up from germline, CDR1 is SGHRS and CDR2 is YFSETQ. The CDR3 totals 13 residues. Trimming took off 1 base at V and 7 bases at J, with 12 bases between the two ends. The CDR3 protein is CASSLREKTEQYF. The CDR3 coding sequence is TGCGCCAGCAGCTTGCGGGAAAAGACGGAGCAGTACTTC.

This clone has more than one count but fewer than ten. The gene calls are TRBV5-8 and TRBJ2-3; the match to TRBD2 covers 8 bases. The V gene end was trimmed by 3 bases and the J gene end by 2 bases; junction bases not matched to a gene: 5. CDR3 length equals 15 residues. Germline V lookup: CDR1 SGHTS, CDR2 YDEGEE. CDR3 DNA: TGTGCCAGCAGCTACCAAGCGGGAGTCACAGATACGCAGTATTTT. It codes for CASSYQAGVTDTQYF.

This rearrangement joins TRBV2 to TRBJ2-3, with D uncertain. The germline gives CDR1 SNHLY, CDR2 FYNNEI. CDR3 length: 14 amino acids. V was pared by 7 bases and J by 6 bases, with 17 bases between. CDR3 amino acids: CASTMMERADTQYF. CDR3 DNA: TGTGCCAGCACAATGATGGAGCGAGCGGATACGCAGTATTTT.

This clone occurred a few times. The chain employs TRBV6-6 and TRBJ1-1; D is unresolved. Germline CDR1 and CDR2: MNHNY and SVGAGI (reference sequence). Trimming removed 0 bases at V and 4 bases at J, with 6 bases between. The CDR3 totals 13 residues. CDR3 nucleotide sequence: TGTGCCAGCAGTTACTCACATCTCACTGAAGCTTTCTTT. Protein: CASSYSHLTEAFF.

The chain links TRBV18 to TRBJ2-3; 9 nucleotides align to TRBD2. The V gene's germline CDR1 is KGHSH and CDR2 LQKENI. The CDR3 contains 17 residues. V shed 5 bases, J shed 6 bases, and the junction held 15 bases outside the gene matches. The CDR3 region has the DNA TGTGCCAGCTCAGCGTCCTTTTTGCGGGAGGGCCTGGATACGCAGTATTTT. Its translation: CASSASFLREGLDTQYF.

This clone appeared a single time. V and J are TRBV5-1 and TRBJ2-1; D might be TRBD1 (5 bases). This CDR3 contains 14 residues. CDR1 SGHRS and CDR2 YFSETQ come from the germline V gene. The V and J ends lost 0 bases and 6 bases respectively, with 10 bases between them. This CDR3 reads CASSLGIRGNEQFF. CDR3 in DNA: TGCGCCAGCAGCTTGGGGATTAGGGGCAATGAGCAGTTCTTC.

This chain connects TRBV19 to TRBJ2-7, with 8 bases aligning to TRBD2. The V and J ends lost 5 bases and 0 bases, in that order; junction bases with no gene match: 9. This CDR3 has 16 amino acids. Germline CDR1 is LNHDA and CDR2 is SQIVND (reference sequence). CDR3 residues: CASSVRAGESSYEQYF. Here the CDR3 DNA reads TGTGCCAGTAGTGTCCGAGCGGGAGAGAGCTCCTACGAGCAGTACTTC.

This chain uses TRBV5-1 with TRBJ2-7; tentatively, D is TRBD1 (5 bases). This CDR3 is 14 amino acids long. Trimming left V 3 bases short and J 2 bases short, with 12 bases between. In germline, CDR1 is SGHRS, CDR2 YFSETQ. Here the CDR3 reads CASSSTVPTYEQYF. CDR3 DNA: TGCGCCAGCAGCTCGACAGTCCCTACCTACGAGCAGTACTTC.

This chain joins TRBV7-9 and TRBJ2-1, with TRBD2 matching 8 bases. Germline V gene data show CDR1 as SEHNR and CDR2 as FQNEAQ (reference sequence). V lost 5 bases and J lost 0; bases outside the gene matches: 6. The CDR3 has 16 amino acids. The CDR3 reads CASSQFSGSSYNEQFF. Here the CDR3 DNA reads TGTGCCAGCAGCCAGTTCAGCGGGAGCTCCTACAATGAGCAGTTCTTC.

The table lists this clone with a few counts. V is TRBV5-1 and J is TRBJ2-2; 8 nucleotides agree with TRBD1. V shed 4 bases, J shed 4 bases, and the junction held 9 bases outside the gene matches. This CDR3 is built from 16 residues. CDR1 and CDR2 (germline): SGHRS, YFSETQ. The CDR3 nucleotides are TGCGCCAGCAGCCCGGGGACAGGTGCCCTCACCGGGGAGCTGTTTTTT. Protein: CASSPGTGALTGELFF. Looking up the rest from reference TRBV5-1 and TRBJ2-2 gives the full variable domain: KAGVTQTPRYLIKTRGQQVTLSCSPISGHRSVSWYQQTPGQGLQFLFEYFSETQRNKGNFPGRFSGRQFSNSRSEMNVSTLELGDSALYLCASSPGTGALTGELFFGEGSRLTVL.

The chain recombines TRBV27 with TRBJ2-5, with 13 bases fitting TRBD2. Germline values: CDR1 MNHEY, CDR2 SMNVEV (reference sequence). The CDR3 consists of 18 residues. J was trimmed by 9 bases and V by 3 bases; bases with no gene match: 16. CDR3: CASSLKGQSTSGRGAQYF. The CDR3 nucleotides read TGTGCCAGCAGTTTGAAGGGACAAAGTACTAGCGGGAGGGGGGCCCAGTACTTC.